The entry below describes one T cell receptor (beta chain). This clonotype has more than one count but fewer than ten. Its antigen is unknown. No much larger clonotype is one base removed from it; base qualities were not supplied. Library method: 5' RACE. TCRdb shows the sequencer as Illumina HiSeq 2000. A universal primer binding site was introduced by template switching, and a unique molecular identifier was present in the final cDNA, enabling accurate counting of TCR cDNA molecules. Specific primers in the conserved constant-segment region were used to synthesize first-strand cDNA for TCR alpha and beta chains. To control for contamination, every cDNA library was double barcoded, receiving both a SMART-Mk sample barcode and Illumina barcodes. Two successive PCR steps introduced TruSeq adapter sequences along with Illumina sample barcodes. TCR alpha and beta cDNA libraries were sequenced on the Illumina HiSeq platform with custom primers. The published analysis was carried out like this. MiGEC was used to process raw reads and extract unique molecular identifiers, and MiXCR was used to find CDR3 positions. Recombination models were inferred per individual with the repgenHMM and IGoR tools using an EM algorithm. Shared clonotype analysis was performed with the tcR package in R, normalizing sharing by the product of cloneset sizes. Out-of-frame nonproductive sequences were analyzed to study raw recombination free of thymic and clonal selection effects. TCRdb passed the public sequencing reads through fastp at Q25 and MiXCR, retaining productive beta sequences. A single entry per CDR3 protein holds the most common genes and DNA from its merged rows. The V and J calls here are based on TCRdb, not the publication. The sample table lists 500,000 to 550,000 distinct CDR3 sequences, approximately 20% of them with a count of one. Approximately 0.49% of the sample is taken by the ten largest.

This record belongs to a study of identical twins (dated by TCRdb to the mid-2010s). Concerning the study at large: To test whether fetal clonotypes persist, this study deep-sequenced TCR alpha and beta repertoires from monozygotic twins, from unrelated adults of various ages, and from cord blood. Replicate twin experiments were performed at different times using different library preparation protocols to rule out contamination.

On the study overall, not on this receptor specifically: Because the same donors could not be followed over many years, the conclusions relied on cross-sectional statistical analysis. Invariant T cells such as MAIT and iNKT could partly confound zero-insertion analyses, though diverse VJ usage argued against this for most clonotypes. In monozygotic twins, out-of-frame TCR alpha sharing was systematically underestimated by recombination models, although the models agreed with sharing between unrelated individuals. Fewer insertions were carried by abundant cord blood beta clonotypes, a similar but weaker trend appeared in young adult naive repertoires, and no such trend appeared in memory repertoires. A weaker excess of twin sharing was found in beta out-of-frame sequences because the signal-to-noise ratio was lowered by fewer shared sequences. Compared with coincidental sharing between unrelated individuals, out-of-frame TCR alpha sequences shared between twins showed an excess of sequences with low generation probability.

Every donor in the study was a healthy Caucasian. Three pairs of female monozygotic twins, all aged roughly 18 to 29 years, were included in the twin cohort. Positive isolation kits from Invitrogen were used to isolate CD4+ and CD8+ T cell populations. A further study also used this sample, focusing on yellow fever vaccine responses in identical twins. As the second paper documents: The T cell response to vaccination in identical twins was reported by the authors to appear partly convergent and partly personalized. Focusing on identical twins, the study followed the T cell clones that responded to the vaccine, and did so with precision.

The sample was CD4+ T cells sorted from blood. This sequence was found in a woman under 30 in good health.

Here is the DNA: TGTGCCAGCAGCTTGGGGACAGGTGTGAACACCGGGGAGCTGTTTTTT. The resulting protein is CASSLGTGVNTGELFF. Rearrangement joined TRBV3-1 to TRBJ2-2, and 8 bases in between align with TRBD1. From its cysteine to its phenylalanine, the CDR3 spans 16 amino acids. The sequence is cut down to CDR3 DNA, 48 bases in frame from base 1. The CDR1 and CDR2 encoded by the germline V gene (reference sequence) are LGHDT and YNNKEL. Relative to germline, V is missing 5 bases and J is missing 1 base, with 6 bases of the junction outside any gene match.